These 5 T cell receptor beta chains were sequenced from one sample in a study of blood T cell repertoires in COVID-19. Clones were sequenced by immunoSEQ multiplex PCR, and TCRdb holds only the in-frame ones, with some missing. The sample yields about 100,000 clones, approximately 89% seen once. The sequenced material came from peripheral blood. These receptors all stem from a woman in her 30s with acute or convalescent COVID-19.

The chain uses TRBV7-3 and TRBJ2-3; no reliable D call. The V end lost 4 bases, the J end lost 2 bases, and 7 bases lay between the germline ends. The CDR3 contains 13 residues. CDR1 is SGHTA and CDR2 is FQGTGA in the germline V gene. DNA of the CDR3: TGTGCCAGCAGCTCGTTTGTCACAGATACGCAGTATTTT. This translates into CASSSFVTDTQYF.

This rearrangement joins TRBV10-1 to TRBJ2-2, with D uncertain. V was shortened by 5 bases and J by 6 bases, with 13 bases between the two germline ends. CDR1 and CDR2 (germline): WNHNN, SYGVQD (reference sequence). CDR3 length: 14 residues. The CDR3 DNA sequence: TGCGCCAGCAGTCCCACTATGGGTTCCGGGGAGCTGTTTTTT. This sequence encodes CASSPTMGSGELFF.

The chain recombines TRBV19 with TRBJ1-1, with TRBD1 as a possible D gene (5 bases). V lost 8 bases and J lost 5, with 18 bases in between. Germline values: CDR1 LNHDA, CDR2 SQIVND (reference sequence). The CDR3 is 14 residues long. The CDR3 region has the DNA TGTGCCAGTCGCCCAGGGCCCTTCGGGACTGAAGCTTTCTTT. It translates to CASRPGPFGTEAFF.

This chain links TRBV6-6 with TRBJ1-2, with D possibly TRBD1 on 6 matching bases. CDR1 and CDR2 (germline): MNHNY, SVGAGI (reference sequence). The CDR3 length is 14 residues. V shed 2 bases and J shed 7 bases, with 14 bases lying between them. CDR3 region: CASSYDRSGSGYTF. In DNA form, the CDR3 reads TGTGCCAGCAGTTACGACAGGTCAGGGAGTGGCTACACCTTC.

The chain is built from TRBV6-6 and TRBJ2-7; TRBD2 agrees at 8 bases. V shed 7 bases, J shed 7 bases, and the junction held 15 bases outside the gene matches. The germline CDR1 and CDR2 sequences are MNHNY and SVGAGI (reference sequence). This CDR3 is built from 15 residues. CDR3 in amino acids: CASTSGRGEPFEQYF. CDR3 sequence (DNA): TGTGCCAGCACTTCCGGGCGGGGGGAACCCTTTGAGCAGTACTTC.